This is a list of T cell receptor beta chains from one sample in a study of T-cell memory formation after mild COVID-19. A single record per CDR3 protein comes from TCRdb applying MiXCR to the 5' RACE reads. The profile shows tens of thousands of distinct CDR3 sequences, 9.5% to 12% of them singletons. Sequencing was done on a sample of PBMCs or a T cell subset sorted from them (not recorded which). Source of these receptors: a man between 18 and 35 years old who had mild COVID-19 (a few samples of this study predate the infection). Cell type and time point are not known. Each CDR3 is given with its conserved first and last residue. D genes are given only for firm matches. Not every row has a clone size; where given, it reads once, few, many or a size class.

D: NA; J: TRBJ2-1; size: few; V: TRBV27; CDR3: CASSIFQPSKTNEQFF; DNA: TGTGCCAGCTCAATTTTCCAGCCTTCAAAAACCAATGAGCAGTTCTTC
D: NA; J: TRBJ2-3; size: many; V: TRBV5-1; CDR3: CASSLDRLPLDTQYF; DNA: TGCGCCAGCAGCTTGGACAGACTACCCTTAGATACGCAGTATTTT
D: TRBD2; J: TRBJ2-3; size: many; V: TRBV4-2; CDR3: CASSPVFSGGADTQYF; DNA: TGTGCCAGCAGCCCTGTCTTTAGCGGGGGCGCAGATACGCAGTATTTT
D: NA; J: TRBJ2-3; size: NA; V: TRBV6-1; CDR3: CASRGPVITDTQYF; DNA: TGTGCCAGCAGAGGGCCGGTGATCACAGATACGCAGTATTTT
D: TRBD2; J: TRBJ2-1; size: many; V: TRBV12-3/TRBV12-4; CDR3: CASALAGGPDEQFF; DNA: TGTGCCAGCGCACTAGCGGGGGGGCCCGATGAGCAGTTCTTC
D: NA; J: TRBJ1-4; size: many; V: TRBV7-2; CDR3: CASSLSNSGEKLFF; DNA: TGTGCCAGCAGCTTATCGAATTCTGGTGAAAAACTGTTTTTT
D: TRBD1; J: TRBJ1-2; size: many; V: TRBV20-1; CDR3: CSVRGLGYGYTF; DNA: TGCAGTGTGAGGGGGCTTGGCTATGGCTACACCTTC
D: NA; J: TRBJ1-3; size: many; V: TRBV20-1; CDR3: CSASSPEPVGNTIYF; DNA: TGCAGTGCTTCCTCACCCGAGCCAGTCGGAAACACCATATATTTT
D: TRBD1; J: TRBJ2-6; size: many; V: TRBV12-3/TRBV12-4; CDR3: CASRNTGAGANVLTF; DNA: TGTGCCAGCAGGAACACAGGGGCTGGGGCCAACGTCCTGACTTTC
D: TRBD1; J: TRBJ2-3; size: many; V: TRBV5-1; CDR3: CASSYTDRGRSDTQYF; DNA: TGCGCCAGCAGCTATACGGACAGGGGCAGGTCAGATACGCAGTATTTT
D: NA; J: TRBJ2-1; size: many; V: TRBV11-2; CDR3: CASSLAPRGQNHEQFF; DNA: TGTGCCAGCAGCTTAGCCCCGAGGGGCCAGAACCATGAGCAGTTCTTC
D: NA; J: TRBJ2-5; size: many; V: TRBV20-1; CDR3: CSARRRVETQYF; DNA: TGCAGTGCTAGGCGGCGTGTAGAGACCCAGTACTTC
D: NA; J: TRBJ1-1; size: NA; V: TRBV5-6; CDR3: CASSLFGTMNTEAFF; DNA: TGTGCCAGCAGCTTGTTTGGGACGATGAACACTGAAGCTTTCTTT
D: TRBD1; J: TRBJ1-6; size: NA; V: TRBV10-3; CDR3: CAIRGSQTGGTSSPLHF; DNA: TGTGCCATCAGGGGTTCCCAAACAGGGGGAACAAGTTCACCCCTCCACTTT
D: NA; J: TRBJ1-6; size: few; V: TRBV20-1; CDR3: CSARWGALDNSPLHF; DNA: TGCAGTGCTAGGTGGGGGGCGCTCGATAATTCACCCCTCCACTTT
D: TRBD1; J: TRBJ1-2; size: many; V: TRBV7-2; CDR3: CASSLDRGHGYTF; DNA: TGTGCCAGCAGCTTGGACAGGGGACATGGCTACACCTTC
D: TRBD2; J: TRBJ2-1; size: many; V: TRBV4-2; CDR3: CASSQDGGGAYNEQFF; DNA: TGTGCCAGCAGCCAAGACGGCGGGGGGGCCTACAATGAGCAGTTCTTC
D: NA; J: TRBJ2-1; size: many; V: TRBV2; CDR3: CAMIAGSLNNNEQFF; DNA: TGTGCTATGATTGCCGGGTCTCTTAACAACAATGAGCAGTTCTTC
D: TRBD1; J: TRBJ1-5; size: many; V: TRBV4-2; CDR3: CASSLLRTGSNQPQHF; DNA: TGTGCCAGCAGCCTTTTACGGACAGGGAGCAATCAGCCCCAGCATTTT
D: NA; J: TRBJ2-3; size: NA; V: TRBV7-9; CDR3: CASRLVVADTQYF; DNA: TGTGCCAGCAGACTGGTAGTGGCAGATACGCAGTATTTT
D: NA; J: TRBJ2-7; size: NA; V: TRBV30; CDR3: CACQGGPYEQYF; DNA: TGTGCCTGCCAGGGGGGGCCCTACGAGCAGTACTTC
D: TRBD1; J: TRBJ2-5; size: many; V: TRBV20-1; CDR3: CSADRGRVSETQYF; DNA: TGCAGTGCCGACAGGGGGCGCGTGTCAGAGACCCAGTACTTC
D: NA; J: TRBJ1-2; size: many; V: TRBV5-6; CDR3: CASSPGQMNGYTF; DNA: TGTGCCAGCAGCCCCGGACAGATGAATGGCTACACCTTC
D: NA; J: TRBJ2-7; size: many; V: TRBV5-4; CDR3: CASSFGRGRYEQYF; DNA: TGTGCCAGCAGCTTTGGCAGGGGGAGGTACGAGCAGTACTTC
D: NA; J: TRBJ1-4; size: NA; V: TRBV19; CDR3: CASKEGRRLFF; DNA: TGTGCCAGTAAGGAGGGGCGAAGACTGTTTTTT
D: NA; J: TRBJ2-1; size: many; V: TRBV7-2; CDR3: CASSYTREQFF; DNA: TGTGCCAGCAGCTATACCAGAGAGCAGTTCTTC
D: TRBD2; J: TRBJ2-4; size: NA; V: TRBV25-1; CDR3: CASSGLGASGGTNIQYF; DNA: TGTGCCAGCAGTGGCCTCGGGGCTAGCGGGGGGACAAACATTCAGTACTTC
D: NA; J: TRBJ2-3; size: few; V: TRBV6-2/TRBV6-3; CDR3: CASFSGTDTQYF; DNA: TGTGCCAGCTTTTCGGGCACAGATACGCAGTATTTT
D: TRBD1; J: TRBJ2-4; size: many; V: TRBV20-1; CDR3: CSAPDRVKNIQYF; DNA: TGCAGTGCCCCGGACAGGGTTAAAAACATTCAGTACTTC
D: NA; J: TRBJ2-7; size: many; V: TRBV4-2; CDR3: CASSLGEAGEQYF; DNA: TGTGCCAGCAGCTTAGGGGAGGCGGGCGAGCAGTACTTC
D: TRBD2; J: TRBJ2-5; size: many; V: TRBV7-8; CDR3: CASSPRLAGLVTQYF; DNA: TGTGCCAGCAGCCCCCGCCTAGCGGGATTGGTGACCCAGTACTTC
D: NA; J: TRBJ2-7; size: many; V: TRBV4-3; CDR3: CASSQDRSGGSGYEQYF; DNA: TGCGCCAGCAGCCAAGATCGGAGTGGGGGATCGGGGTACGAGCAGTACTTC
D: TRBD2; J: TRBJ2-3; size: once; V: TRBV9; CDR3: CASSLRTSGGDRDTQYF; DNA: TGTGCCAGCAGCCTTCGGACTAGCGGGGGGGACAGAGATACGCAGTATTTT
D: NA; J: TRBJ1-1; size: NA; V: TRBV3-2; CDR3: CASSPTELNTEAFF; DNA: TGTGCCAGCAGCCCTACAGAGCTGAACACTGAAGCTTTCTTT
D: TRBD2; J: TRBJ2-2; size: NA; V: TRBV5-4; CDR3: CASSRLAGVNTGELFF; DNA: TGTGCCAGCAGCCGACTAGCGGGGGTGAACACCGGGGAGCTGTTTTTT
D: NA; J: TRBJ1-1; size: NA; V: TRBV29-1; CDR3: CSVAPGWGMNTEAFF; DNA: TGCAGCGTTGCACCGGGTTGGGGGATGAACACTGAAGCTTTCTTT